This is a list of T cell receptor beta chains from one sample in a study of tumor-infiltrating lymphocytes in primary liver carcinoma. TCRdb recomputed calls from the multiplex PCR reads with MiXCR, one row per CDR3 protein. There are 200,000 or so distinct CDR3 sequences in the sample; roughly two thirds occur only once, and around 7.1% lies in the top ten. Input material: peripheral blood. Receptors originate from a woman in her sixties with primary liver carcinoma and hepatitis B virus infection. CDR3s include the opening cysteine and the closing phenylalanine or tryptophan. The D gene is left open where the match is weak. Clone size appears in some rows only: once, few, many, or a class for an expanded clone.

d_gene: TRBD2
j_gene: TRBJ2-7
abundance: many
v_gene: TRBV29-1
CDR3aa: CSVDLAGGPKEQYF
CDR3nt: TGCAGCGTTGATTTAGCGGGAGGGCCGAAAGAGCAGTACTTC

d_gene: .
j_gene: TRBJ1-4
abundance: .
v_gene: TRBV6-5
CDR3aa: CASKQGGAYREKLSF
CDR3nt: TGTGCCAGCAAACAAGGGGGGGCGTATCGTGAAAAACTGTCTTTT

d_gene: .
j_gene: TRBJ2-7
abundance: many
v_gene: TRBV30
CDR3aa: CAWRVSYEQYF
CDR3nt: TGTGCCTGGAGGGTCTCCTACGAGCAGTACTTC

d_gene: TRBD2
j_gene: TRBJ2-3
abundance: .
v_gene: TRBV29-1
CDR3aa: CSAGGGTKAGTTNTQYF
CDR3nt: TGCAGCGCCGGTGGGGGGACGAAAGCGGGGACCACAAATACGCAGTATTTT

d_gene: .
j_gene: TRBJ2-1
abundance: once
v_gene: TRBV6-2/TRBV6-3
CDR3aa: CASRTMGSGNEQFF
CDR3nt: TGTGCCAGCAGAACCATGGGGAGCGGGAATGAGCAGTTCTTC

d_gene: .
j_gene: TRBJ1-1
abundance: .
v_gene: TRBV7-9
CDR3aa: CASSTGGRNAEAFF
CDR3nt: TGTGCCAGCAGCACCGGGGGCAGGAACGCTGAAGCTTTCTTT

d_gene: .
j_gene: TRBJ1-2
abundance: many
v_gene: TRBV5-4
CDR3aa: CASSSDSYGYTF
CDR3nt: TGTGCCAGCAGCAGCGATTCCTATGGCTACACCTTC

d_gene: .
j_gene: TRBJ2-3
abundance: .
v_gene: TRBV6-1
CDR3aa: CPSSESAGAPTQYF
CDR3nt: TGCCCCAGCAGTGAGTCCGCGGGGGCCCCGACGCAGTATTTT

d_gene: .
j_gene: TRBJ1-2
abundance: .
v_gene: TRBV4-1
CDR3aa: CASSQLRLILVMGSYTF
CDR3nt: TGCGCCAGCAGCCAGTTGCGGTTGATCCTAGTCATGGGGAGCTACACCTTC

d_gene: .
j_gene: TRBJ2-3
abundance: .
v_gene: TRBV11-2
CDR3aa: CASSLDVALGTQYF
CDR3nt: TGTGCCAGCAGCTTAGATGTAGCTCTTGGGACACAGTATTTT

d_gene: TRBD2
j_gene: TRBJ2-5
abundance: .
v_gene: TRBV11-2
CDR3aa: CASSLKAGVLVHYF
CDR3nt: TGTGCCAGCAGCTTAAAAGCGGGAGTGTTAGTCCATTACTTC

d_gene: TRBD1
j_gene: TRBJ1-1
abundance: few
v_gene: TRBV5-1
CDR3aa: CASSGGDSSNTEAFF
CDR3nt: TGCGCCAGCAGCGGCGGGGACAGCTCGAACACTGAAGCTTTCTTT

d_gene: TRBD2
j_gene: TRBJ2-5
abundance: .
v_gene: TRBV4-1
CDR3aa: CASSLDLYGTSGFGLAHAETQYF
CDR3nt: TGCGCCAGCAGCCTTGACCTATACGGGACTAGCGGGTTCGGATTGGCTCATGCCGAGACCCAGTACTTC

d_gene: TRBD1
j_gene: TRBJ1-5
abundance: many
v_gene: TRBV6-6
CDR3aa: CASSYGQGVVDEPQHF
CDR3nt: TGTGCCAGCAGTTACGGACAGGGGGTGGTAGATGAGCCCCAGCATTTT

d_gene: TRBD2
j_gene: TRBJ2-3
abundance: .
v_gene: TRBV11-2
CDR3aa: CASRLGAGGTDTQYF
CDR3nt: TGTGCCAGCAGACTAGGGGCGGGAGGCACGGATACACAGTATTTT

d_gene: .
j_gene: TRBJ2-5
abundance: once
v_gene: TRBV6-5
CDR3aa: CASSYLPNQETHYF
CDR3nt: TGTGCCAGCAGTTACCTTCCTAACCAAGAGACCCACTACTTT

d_gene: .
j_gene: TRBJ2-2
abundance: .
v_gene: TRBV11-2
CDR3aa: CASSLRRSEELFF
CDR3nt: TGTGCCAGCAGCTTAAGAAGGAGCGAGGAGCTGTTTTTT

d_gene: .
j_gene: TRBJ2-2
abundance: many
v_gene: TRBV10-3
CDR3aa: CAISGGNTGELFF
CDR3nt: TGTGCCATCAGCGGGGGTAACACCGGGGAGCTGTTTTTT

d_gene: TRBD1
j_gene: TRBJ1-5
abundance: few
v_gene: TRBV28
CDR3aa: CASSPGQGGVQPQHF
CDR3nt: TGTGCCAGCAGCCCGGGACAGGGAGGAGTTCAGCCCCAGCATTTT

d_gene: TRBD1
j_gene: TRBJ1-2
abundance: .
v_gene: TRBV10-3
CDR3aa: CAISPGGPNYDYTF
CDR3nt: TGTGCCATCAGTCCAGGGGGACCTAACTATGACTACACCTTC

d_gene: .
j_gene: TRBJ1-1
abundance: .
v_gene: TRBV14
CDR3aa: CASSQDFVVGAFF
CDR3nt: TGTGCCAGCAGCCAAGATTTCGTCGTGGGGGCTTTCTTT

d_gene: .
j_gene: TRBJ1-2
abundance: .
v_gene: TRBV4-1
CDR3aa: CASSPCRFYGYTF
CDR3nt: TGCGCAAGCAGCCCTTGCAGATTTTATGGCTACACCTTC

d_gene: .
j_gene: TRBJ2-1
abundance: .
v_gene: TRBV11-2
CDR3aa: CASTRNPSSYNEQFF
CDR3nt: TGTGCCAGCACGAGAAACCCGAGCTCCTACAATGAACAGTTCTTC

d_gene: .
j_gene: TRBJ1-5
abundance: .
v_gene: TRBV11-2
CDR3aa: CASSHSVLNRPQHF
CDR3nt: TGTGCCAGCAGCCATTCGGTTTTGAATCGGCCCCAGCATTTT

d_gene: TRBD2
j_gene: TRBJ2-1
abundance: .
v_gene: TRBV11-2
CDR3aa: CVSSATSGNANEQFF
CDR3nt: TGTGTCAGCAGCGCGACTAGCGGGAATGCCAATGAGCAGTTCTTC

d_gene: .
j_gene: TRBJ2-2
abundance: .
v_gene: TRBV11-3
CDR3aa: CANSPDAVRFGSGQINTGELFF
CDR3nt: TGTGCCAACAGCCCCGACGCAGTCAGATTCGGCTCGGGCCAAATAAACACCGGGGAGCTGTTTTTT

d_gene: .
j_gene: TRBJ2-7
abundance: many
v_gene: TRBV11-2
CDR3aa: CASSLDRRYEQYF
CDR3nt: TGTGCCAGCAGCTTAGACCGGAGGTACGAGCAGTACTTC

d_gene: TRBD1
j_gene: TRBJ2-7
abundance: .
v_gene: TRBV5-1
CDR3aa: CASSPRGTGAEEQYF
CDR3nt: TGCGCCAGCAGCCCTAGGGGGACAGGGGCGGAAGAGCAGTACTTC

d_gene: TRBD1
j_gene: TRBJ2-6
abundance: many
v_gene: TRBV4-1
CDR3aa: CASSHFPASTGAGANVLTF
CDR3nt: TGCGCCAGCAGCCATTTTCCAGCGTCTACAGGGGCTGGGGCCAACGTCCTGACTTTC

d_gene: .
j_gene: TRBJ2-1
abundance: .
v_gene: TRBV5-1
CDR3aa: CASSLAAATEQFF
CDR3nt: TGCGCCAGCAGCTTGGCCGCGGCCACTGAGCAGTTCTTC

d_gene: .
j_gene: TRBJ1-2
abundance: many
v_gene: TRBV6-5
CDR3aa: CASSYSGRVSYGYTF
CDR3nt: TGTGCCAGCAGTTACTCTGGCAGGGTTTCCTATGGCTACACCTTC

d_gene: TRBD1
j_gene: TRBJ2-5
abundance: few
v_gene: TRBV5-1
CDR3aa: CASSQGQEETQYF
CDR3nt: TGCGCCAGCAGTCAGGGACAGGAAGAGACCCAGTACTTC

d_gene: .
j_gene: TRBJ2-3
abundance: .
v_gene: TRBV7-8
CDR3aa: CASSAFSHSTDTQYF
CDR3nt: TGTGCCAGCAGCGCCTTCAGCCACAGCACAGATACGCAGTATTTT